This T cell receptor beta chain was found in a study of T-cell reconstitution after alpha-beta-depleted transplantation in children. In its sample, this clonotype was seen many times. Its antigen is still unknown. General study findings and limits: After one year, T-cell counts and TCRbeta diversity mostly came from new T cells. It was surviving recipient T cells and thymic progenitors that gave some patients high TCRbeta diversity at day 60.

The TCRbeta library was prepared with unique molecular identifiers. Using its own MiXCR run on the PCR reads, TCRdb lists one record per CDR3 protein. The table records 540,000 or so distinct CDR3 sequences, about 23% of them present only once. The sample in question was PBMCs, mostly from graft donor cells, obtained 360 days after TCRalphabeta/CD19-depleted stem cell transplant. This clonotype was sampled from a boy in the first two years of life who had a stem cell transplant for acute myeloid leukemia, so the T cells may come from the graft donor.

The CDR3 DNA reads as TGCAGCGTTATCATAGGGGGAAACACAGATACGCAGTATTTT. Translation: CSVIIGGNTDTQYF. This chain links TRBV29-1 with TRBJ2-3; a weak D match, TRBD1 (6 bases). V lost 5 bases to trimming and J lost 2 bases, with 14 bases between them. The germline V gene encodes CDR1 SQVTM and CDR2 ANQGSEA. This CDR3 spans 14 amino acids.